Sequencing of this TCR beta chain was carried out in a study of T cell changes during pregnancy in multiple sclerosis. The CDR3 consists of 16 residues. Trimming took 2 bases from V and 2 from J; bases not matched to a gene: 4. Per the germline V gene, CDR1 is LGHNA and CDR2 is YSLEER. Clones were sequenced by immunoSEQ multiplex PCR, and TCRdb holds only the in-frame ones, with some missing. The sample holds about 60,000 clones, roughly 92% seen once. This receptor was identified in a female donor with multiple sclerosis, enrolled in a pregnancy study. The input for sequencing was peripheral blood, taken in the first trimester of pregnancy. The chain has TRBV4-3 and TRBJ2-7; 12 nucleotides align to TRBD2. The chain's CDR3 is CASSQLASGGAYEQYF. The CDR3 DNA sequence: TGCGCCAGCAGCCAATTGGCTAGCGGGGGGGCCTACGAGCAGTACTTC.